Listed here is a single TCR beta chain. V lost 7 bases to trimming and J lost 6 bases; unmatched junction nucleotides: 2. Germline V gene data show CDR1 as MNHNS and CDR2 as SASEGT. The CDR3 runs to 12 residues. The data derive from a study of OX40 agonist ivuxolimab in advanced cancers. Clones were sequenced by immunoSEQ multiplex PCR, and TCRdb holds only the in-frame ones, with some missing. The sample has fewer than 65,000 clones, 85% to 90% seen once; the top ten hold roughly 1.3%. The gene calls are TRBV6-1 and TRBJ2-2, with 7 nucleotides matching TRBD2. This TCR was recovered from an adult with an advanced solid tumor such as melanoma, head and neck, liver or kidney cancer. Sequencing was performed on CD4+ or CD8+ T cells sorted from blood, taken in a trial of the OX40 agonist ivuxolimab. The CDR3 DNA reads TGTGCCAGCATCCGGGGGGCCGGGGAGCTGTTTTTT. This translates into CASIRGAGELFF.